These 17 T cell receptor beta chains were all obtained from the same sample, sequenced in a study of CD8+ T cells in alopecia areata. After isolation, RNA underwent reverse transcription to generate cDNA as the sequencing template. Repertoires were generated with immunoSEQ multiplex PCR, while TCRdb's copy carries only in-frame clones and drops some. The table shows 180,000 or so clones, with about 66% occurring only once. This specimen consisted of CD8+ T cells sorted from blood, obtained at week 0. All receptors derive from a human donor with alopecia areata.

This chain joins TRBV13 and TRBJ2-3, with TRBD1 identical over 12 bases. Losses at the gene ends were 4 bases for V and 6 bases for J; bases not matched to a gene: 2. The germline V gene has CDR1 PRHDT and CDR2 FYEKMQ (reference sequence). The length of the CDR3 is 14 residues. The CDR3 reads CASSSGTGGDTQYF. CDR3 nucleotide sequence: TGTGCCAGCAGCTCAGGGACAGGGGGCGATACGCAGTATTTT.

In this sample, this clone turned up a few times. The chain is built from TRBV4-1 and TRBJ2-7, with TRBD1 matching 8 bases. Germline-derived CDR1 and CDR2 are MGHRA and YSYEKL. With V trimmed by 3 bases and J by 2 bases, 6 bases remained unmatched. CDR3 length: 15 amino acids. As DNA, the CDR3 is TGCGCCAGCAGCCAGGAGGGACAGGAGACCTACGAGCAGTACTTC. It codes for CASSQEGQETYEQYF.

This clone was counted at least ten times. In the same sample, other DNA sequences code for this CDR3. The V call is TRBV9, the J call TRBJ2-6, with D uncertain. The CDR3 has 14 amino acids. Germline V gives CDR1 SGDLS, CDR2 YYNGEE. Trimming shortened V by 3 bases and J by 4 bases, and 8 bases separated the two germline ends. The CDR3 DNA is TGTGCCAGCAGCGCGGAAGTCGGGGCCAACGTCCTGACTTTC. Residues: CASSAEVGANVLTF.

The V and J genes are TRBV29-1 and TRBJ1-1; weak D call: TRBD1 (5 bases). This CDR3 contains 12 residues. In germline, CDR1 is SQVTM, CDR2 ANQGSEA. Trimming removed 3 bases at V and 4 bases at J, with 9 bases between. CDR3 sequence reads: CSVEDGATEAFF. The DNA of the CDR3 is TGCAGCGTTGAGGATGGGGCCACTGAAGCTTTCTTT.

Regarding this clone: The same CDR3 is also encoded by other DNA sequences in this sample. The chain has TRBV5-6 and TRBJ2-7; the D gene is possibly TRBD2 (6 bases). The CDR3 has 14 residues. Germline assignment: CDR1 SGHDT and CDR2 YYEEEE. V lost 3 bases and J lost 2, with 12 bases in between. The CDR3 spells CASSSGTGAYEQYF. In DNA, the CDR3 is TGTGCCAGCAGCTCCGGGACGGGAGCCTACGAGCAGTACTTC. The complete variable domain, with remaining parts taken from reference TRBV5-6 and TRBJ2-7, reads DAGVTQSPTHLIKTRGQQVTLRCSPKSGHDTVSWYQQALGQGPQFIFQYYEEEERQRGNFPDRFSGHQFPNYSSELNVNALLLGDSALYLCASSSGTGAYEQYFGPGTRLTVT.

This chain links TRBV23-1 with TRBJ1-2, with D hard to call. Being an ORF, TRBV23-1 has a function that is uncertain. Trimming stripped 0 bases from V and 8 bases from J, with 16 bases between. The CDR3 contains 15 residues. CDR3 nucleotides: TGCGCCAGCAGTCAATCGGGTGCGGGAGGTGAGGGCTACACCTTC. Translation: CASSQSGAGGEGYTF.

V gene TRBV13 combines with J gene TRBJ1-5; 7 bases agree with TRBD1. This CDR3 spans 14 amino acids. The junction had 3 bases not matched to a gene; V was cut back by 5 bases and J by 2 bases. The V gene's germline CDR1 is PRHDT and CDR2 FYEKMQ (reference sequence). Here the CDR3 reads CASSEGTGNQPQHF. The CDR3 DNA follows: TGTGCCAGCAGCGAAGGGACAGGCAATCAGCCCCAGCATTTT.

This clone appeared a single time. This chain joins TRBV5-6 and TRBJ2-7; possibly TRBD2 for D (6 bases). The germline CDR1 and CDR2 sequences are SGHDT and YYEEEE. The CDR3 spans 13 residues. Deletions cut 4 bases from V and 1 base from J, with 9 bases between. The CDR3 bases are TGTGCCAGCAGCCACGGGGGATCCTACGAGCAGTACTTC. Its protein product is CASSHGGSYEQYF.

The V gene is TRBV6-1, the J gene TRBJ1-5; D may be TRBD1 (6 bases). The germline V gene has CDR1 MNHNS and CDR2 SASEGT. The V end lost 2 bases, the J end lost 4 bases, and 15 bases lay between the germline ends. The CDR3 consists of 16 residues. Here the CDR3 reads CASSEWGRGRNQPQHF. The CDR3 DNA follows: TGTGCCAGCAGTGAATGGGGCAGGGGCCGGAATCAGCCCCAGCATTTT.

The chain is built from TRBV30 and TRBJ2-2; 9 bases line up with TRBD2. CDR1 is GTSNPN, CDR2 SVGIG, per germline (reference sequence). This CDR3 is 18 amino acids long. V gave up 2 bases and J gave up 2 bases; unmatched junction bases: 12. CDR3 coding DNA: TGTGCCTGGAGTTCGGTCATGGGACTAGCCATAAACACCGGGGAGCTGTTTTTT. It yields the protein CAWSSVMGLAINTGELFF.

The chain couples TRBV9 to TRBJ2-1; unclear D gene. The CDR3 contains 11 residues. Trimming took 0 bases from V and 7 from J, leaving 2 bases between them. Germline V gene sequence: CDR1 SGDLS, CDR2 YYNGEE. DNA of the CDR3: TGTGCCAGCAGCGTAGTTAATGAGCAGTTCTTC. It encodes CASSVVNEQFF.

V and J are TRBV5-1 and TRBJ2-7; TRBD1 might be the D (6 bases). Trimming took off 0 bases at V and 4 bases at J, with 14 bases between the two ends. The length of the CDR3 is 15 residues. CDR1 and CDR2 from the germline V gene are SGHRS and YFSETQ. The CDR3 bases are TGCGCCAGCAGCTTGGATGGGACAAGGACATACGAGCAGTACTTC. Encoded protein: CASSLDGTRTYEQYF.

This clone was detected only a few times. The chain has TRBV30 and TRBJ1-3; D remains unclear. The CDR3 sequence is 15 residues long. Germline V gene sequence: CDR1 GTSNPN, CDR2 SVGIG (reference sequence). The V and J ends lost 3 bases and 2 bases respectively, with 14 bases between them. The CDR3 coding sequence is TGTGCCTGGAGGCACGCAGTGAGCGCTGGAAACACCATATATTTT. Amino acid sequence: CAWRHAVSAGNTIYF. The variable domain in full, completed from reference TRBV30 and TRBJ1-3, reads SQTIHQWPATLVQPVGSPLSLECTVEGTSNPNLYWYRQAAGRGLQLLFYSVGIGQISSEVPQNLSASRPQDRQFILSSKKLLLSDSGFYLCAWRHAVSAGNTIYFGEGSWLTVV.

The chain is built from TRBV27 and TRBJ1-4, with a tentative D call TRBD1 (5 bases). V lost 5 bases and J lost 8, with 18 bases in between. This CDR3 is built from 15 residues. Per the germline V gene, CDR1 is MNHEY and CDR2 is SMNVEV (reference sequence). The CDR3 protein is CASSRQPGLEEKLFF. The CDR3 bases are TGTGCCAGCAGTCGACAACCAGGGTTGGAGGAAAAACTGTTTTTT.

The V call is TRBV5-1, the J call TRBJ2-1; D unclear. The ends were cut back, 2 bases at V and 8 bases at J, with 8 bases in the middle. The CDR3 spans 12 residues. CDR1 and CDR2 from the germline V gene are SGHRS and YFSETQ. CDR3 sequence: CASSFPSDEQFF. The CDR3 nucleotides read TGCGCCAGCAGCTTCCCCTCTGATGAGCAGTTCTTC.

J is TRBJ2-7 and V is TRBV27, with 8 bases fitting TRBD1. This CDR3 contains 15 residues. With V trimmed by 5 bases and J by 4 bases, 10 bases remained unmatched. In germline, CDR1 is MNHEY, CDR2 SMNVEV (reference sequence). In DNA form, the CDR3 reads TGTGCCAGCAGTCCACGATACAGGGGGACGTACGAGCAGTACTTC. Its protein is CASSPRYRGTYEQYF.

In this sample, this clone turned up a few times. The J gene is TRBJ2-3, the V gene TRBV6-6, with D uncertain. With 5 bases removed from V and 0 bases from J, the gap between germline ends came to 9 bases. CDR3 length equals 14 residues. Germline V gene data show CDR1 as MNHNY and CDR2 as SVGAGI (reference sequence). The CDR3 region is CASSPLISTDTQYF. CDR3 nucleotide sequence: TGTGCCAGCAGTCCTCTGATAAGCACAGATACGCAGTATTTT.